This TCR beta chain appears in the sequencing data of a study of human T cells and chemical hapten exposure. Turning to the study itself: Sensitization involved placing 2% DPC onto a roughly 2 cm by roughly 2 cm region of upper inner arm skin.

Time point here: pre-sensitization, week 0. The treatment here: therapeutic diphenylcyclopropenone sensitization with weekly scalp DPC. This clonotype was counted at least ten times. Between the trimmed V and J ends, which lost 5 bases and 4 bases, there was a span of 15 bases. From germline, CDR1 is SEHNR and CDR2 FQNEAQ (reference sequence). The CDR3 length is 14 residues. Per the study methods: Samples contained a median of 95,638 TCRs, with a range of about 23,224 to 690,600. TCRdb ran MiXCR on the RACE reads and lists one entry per CDR3 protein. These V and J calls are TCRdb output, not the study's own analysis. The sample holds 250,000 or so distinct CDR3 sequences, 7.5% to 9% seen once.

Sequences were derived from whole blood, sampled in connection with sensitization to the hapten diphenylcyclopropenone (DPC). This sequence originates from a man between 18 and 29 years old with alopecia areata. Some clones in this sample may be carry-over from other donors' samples. J is TRBJ2-7 and V is TRBV7-9; D is perhaps TRBD1 (6 bases). CDR3 residues: CASSPKGVRYEQYF. The DNA of the CDR3 is TGTGCCAGCAGCCCAAAGGGGGTTAGGTACGAGCAGTACTTC.